This is a list of T cell receptor beta chains from one sample in a study of beta chain features in type 1 diabetes. Assay: immunoSEQ multiplex PCR; the TCRdb copy retains only in-frame clones and omits some. The sample yields a few hundred thousand clones, 8.5% to 10% seen once. The sequenced sample consisted of central memory CD4+ T cells from blood. All receptors come from a man aged 25 to 45 with type 1 diabetes. Each CDR3 is given with its conserved first and last residue. The D gene is left open where the match is weak. Clone size appears in some rows only: once, few, many, or a class for an expanded clone.

v_call: TRBV7-3; d_call: .; clone_size: few; j_call: TRBJ2-1; cdr3_nt: TGTGCCAGCAGCTCCCATTCTAGCGACAATGAGCAGTTCTTC; cdr3_aa: CASSSHSSDNEQFF
v_call: TRBV6-5; d_call: .; clone_size: few; j_call: TRBJ1-5; cdr3_nt: TGTGCCAGCAGTTACTCGGCAGGGTCCAATCAGCCCCAGCATTTT; cdr3_aa: CASSYSAGSNQPQHF
v_call: TRBV7-2; d_call: TRBD1; clone_size: few; j_call: TRBJ2-2; cdr3_nt: TGTGCCAGCAGCTCAAGGACAGGGAAGAACACCGGGGAGCTGTTTTTT; cdr3_aa: CASSSRTGKNTGELFF
v_call: TRBV5-4; d_call: .; clone_size: .; j_call: TRBJ1-1; cdr3_nt: TGTGCCAGCAGCTTGGGGGGACAAGGGAACACTGAAGCTTTCTTT; cdr3_aa: CASSLGGQGNTEAFF
v_call: TRBV7-2; d_call: TRBD2; clone_size: many; j_call: TRBJ2-7; cdr3_nt: TGTGCCAGCAGCTTCGCGGGAGGGGGCGCCTACGAGCAGTACTTC; cdr3_aa: CASSFAGGGAYEQYF
v_call: TRBV14; d_call: .; clone_size: few; j_call: TRBJ2-7; cdr3_nt: TGTGCCAGCAGCAAACAGGGCTACGAGCAGTACTTC; cdr3_aa: CASSKQGYEQYF
v_call: TRBV28; d_call: .; clone_size: .; j_call: TRBJ2-7; cdr3_nt: TGTGCCAGCAGTCCCCAACTCGCCTACGAGCAGTACTTC; cdr3_aa: CASSPQLAYEQYF
v_call: TRBV18; d_call: TRBD1; clone_size: few; j_call: TRBJ1-1; cdr3_nt: TGTGCCAGCTCACCACGGACAGGGGGCTTTGACACTGAAGCTTTCTTT; cdr3_aa: CASSPRTGGFDTEAFF
v_call: TRBV6-1; d_call: .; clone_size: few; j_call: TRBJ2-3; cdr3_nt: TGTGCCAGCAGTGAAGCGACTAGGAATTTTGCTAATACGCAGTATTTT; cdr3_aa: CASSEATRNFANTQYF
v_call: TRBV27; d_call: .; clone_size: few; j_call: TRBJ2-3; cdr3_nt: TGTGCCAGCAGTTTAAGCGTGCTCACAGATACGCAGTATTTT; cdr3_aa: CASSLSVLTDTQYF
v_call: TRBV14; d_call: .; clone_size: .; j_call: TRBJ1-3; cdr3_nt: TGTGCCAGCAGCCAAGTGCGGTACGCTGGAAACACCATATATTTT; cdr3_aa: CASSQVRYAGNTIYF
v_call: TRBV7-2; d_call: TRBD2; clone_size: few; j_call: TRBJ2-7; cdr3_nt: TGTGCCAGCAGCTTGGGTCGGGGAGGGTACGAGCAGTACTTC; cdr3_aa: CASSLGRGGYEQYF
v_call: TRBV5-4; d_call: .; clone_size: .; j_call: TRBJ2-7; cdr3_nt: TGTGCCAGCAGCTTAACAGGGTCGGGATACGAGCAGTACTTC; cdr3_aa: CASSLTGSGYEQYF
v_call: TRBV5-1; d_call: .; clone_size: few; j_call: TRBJ1-2; cdr3_nt: TGCGCCAGCAGCTCCGGGACCTCCGAAAACTATGGCTACACCTTC; cdr3_aa: CASSSGTSENYGYTF
v_call: TRBV29-1; d_call: TRBD2; clone_size: few; j_call: TRBJ2-7; cdr3_nt: TGCAGCGGCGCCTCACAAAGGGAGGGCGAGCAGTACTTC; cdr3_aa: CSGASQREGEQYF
v_call: TRBV18; d_call: TRBD1; clone_size: .; j_call: TRBJ1-1; cdr3_nt: TGTGCCAGCTCGGACAGGGACACTGAAGCTTTCTTT; cdr3_aa: CASSDRDTEAFF
v_call: TRBV4-1; d_call: .; clone_size: few; j_call: TRBJ1-2; cdr3_nt: TGCGCCAGCAGCCAACCCCCCTGGGGAGGGGGGACGTATGGCTACACCTTC; cdr3_aa: CASSQPPWGGGTYGYTF
v_call: TRBV5-4; d_call: TRBD2; clone_size: few; j_call: TRBJ2-4; cdr3_nt: TGTGCCAGCAGCGGAAGGACTAGCGGGAGGGAGAACATTCAGTACTTC; cdr3_aa: CASSGRTSGRENIQYF
v_call: TRBV7-3; d_call: .; clone_size: few; j_call: TRBJ1-3; cdr3_nt: TGTGCCAGCAGCTCACTCCGGGGTCGAAACACCATATATTTT; cdr3_aa: CASSSLRGRNTIYF
v_call: TRBV7-2; d_call: .; clone_size: .; j_call: TRBJ1-5; cdr3_nt: TGTGCCAGCAGCTTAGTGGGTTTCGGCAATCAGCCCCAGCATTTT; cdr3_aa: CASSLVGFGNQPQHF
v_call: TRBV7-2; d_call: TRBD1; clone_size: few; j_call: TRBJ2-7; cdr3_nt: TGTGCCAGCAGCTTCCAGGACAGGCGAAACCACTACGAGCAGTACTTC; cdr3_aa: CASSFQDRRNHYEQYF
v_call: TRBV19; d_call: TRBD1; clone_size: many; j_call: TRBJ2-4; cdr3_nt: TGTGCCAGTAGTATAGGGGACAGGGTGAACATTCAGTACTTC; cdr3_aa: CASSIGDRVNIQYF
v_call: TRBV4-3; d_call: .; clone_size: many; j_call: TRBJ2-3; cdr3_nt: TGCGCCAGCAGCCAAGAGATGAGACCGAGCACAGATACGCAGTATTTT; cdr3_aa: CASSQEMRPSTDTQYF
v_call: TRBV2; d_call: TRBD2; clone_size: .; j_call: TRBJ2-5; cdr3_nt: TGTGCCAGCAGCGATGAAGCGGGGACTGGAGAGACCCAGTACTTC; cdr3_aa: CASSDEAGTGETQYF
v_call: TRBV18; d_call: TRBD1; clone_size: .; j_call: TRBJ2-5; cdr3_nt: TGTGCCAGCTCACCACCACAGGGGACCGGGGAGACCCAGTACTTC; cdr3_aa: CASSPPQGTGETQYF
v_call: TRBV19; d_call: TRBD1; clone_size: .; j_call: TRBJ2-7; cdr3_nt: TGTGCCAGTACTGCTCCGGGACAGGGGGCCGAGCAGTACTTC; cdr3_aa: CASTAPGQGAEQYF
v_call: TRBV28; d_call: .; clone_size: few; j_call: TRBJ2-7; cdr3_nt: TGTGCCAGCACCTCAACAGTTTACGAGCAGTACTTC; cdr3_aa: CASTSTVYEQYF
v_call: TRBV6-6; d_call: .; clone_size: .; j_call: TRBJ2-5; cdr3_nt: TGTGCCGCCATTCAACATACAGAGGAGACCCAGTACTTC; cdr3_aa: CAAIQHTEETQYF
v_call: TRBV29-1; d_call: .; clone_size: .; j_call: TRBJ1-2; cdr3_nt: TGCAGCGTTGTTAACAGGGCGTATGGCTACACCTTC; cdr3_aa: CSVVNRAYGYTF
v_call: TRBV6-6; d_call: .; clone_size: .; j_call: TRBJ1-2; cdr3_nt: TGTGCCAGCAGTCCAAGGGGCCGTGGCTATGGCTACACCTTC; cdr3_aa: CASSPRGRGYGYTF
v_call: TRBV15; d_call: .; clone_size: few; j_call: TRBJ1-3; cdr3_nt: TGTGCCACCAGCAGAGTTGGAGTCGGGTCTGGAAACACCATATATTTT; cdr3_aa: CATSRVGVGSGNTIYF
v_call: TRBV7-2; d_call: TRBD1; clone_size: .; j_call: TRBJ2-5; cdr3_nt: TGTGCCAGCAGTTCCTCGGGACAGGGCCAAGAGACCCAGTACTTC; cdr3_aa: CASSSSGQGQETQYF
v_call: TRBV28; d_call: .; clone_size: .; j_call: TRBJ1-3; cdr3_nt: TGTGCCAGCAGTTTGGTCCGTTCCTCTGGAAACACCATATATTTT; cdr3_aa: CASSLVRSSGNTIYF
v_call: TRBV7-2; d_call: TRBD1; clone_size: few; j_call: TRBJ2-7; cdr3_nt: TGTGCCAGCAGCTCAGCCTACAGGGGAACCTACGAGCAGTACTTC; cdr3_aa: CASSSAYRGTYEQYF
v_call: TRBV6-5; d_call: .; clone_size: .; j_call: TRBJ2-3; cdr3_nt: TGTGCCAGCAGTTACGGATCAGGCACAGATACGCAGTATTTT; cdr3_aa: CASSYGSGTDTQYF
v_call: TRBV6-1; d_call: .; clone_size: few; j_call: TRBJ1-6; cdr3_nt: TGTGCCAGCACTCTTGGTGGGGGGAATTCACCCCTCCACTTT; cdr3_aa: CASTLGGGNSPLHF
v_call: TRBV6-6; d_call: .; clone_size: .; j_call: TRBJ1-2; cdr3_nt: TGTGCCAGCAGTTACCGGGACTATGGCTACACCTTC; cdr3_aa: CASSYRDYGYTF
v_call: TRBV7-2; d_call: .; clone_size: .; j_call: TRBJ1-4; cdr3_nt: TGTGCCAGCAGCTTAGGTGGGGGCGCTGAAAAACTGTTTTTT; cdr3_aa: CASSLGGGAEKLFF
v_call: TRBV4-2; d_call: .; clone_size: .; j_call: TRBJ1-1; cdr3_nt: TGTGCCAGCAGCTTGGCGGGGGGCCTGGACACTGAAGCTTTCTTT; cdr3_aa: CASSLAGGLDTEAFF
v_call: TRBV11-3; d_call: .; clone_size: few; j_call: TRBJ2-1; cdr3_nt: TGTGCCAGCAGCTTACGGGACAATGAGCAGTTCTTC; cdr3_aa: CASSLRDNEQFF
v_call: TRBV7-8; d_call: .; clone_size: few; j_call: TRBJ2-7; cdr3_nt: TGTGCCAGCAGTCTTAGTACCTACGAGCAGTACTTC; cdr3_aa: CASSLSTYEQYF
v_call: TRBV7-2; d_call: TRBD2; clone_size: few; j_call: TRBJ2-7; cdr3_nt: TGTGCCAGCAGCGCCCAGCGGGACTCCTACGAGCAGTACTTC; cdr3_aa: CASSAQRDSYEQYF
v_call: TRBV19; d_call: TRBD1; clone_size: few; j_call: TRBJ1-1; cdr3_nt: TGTGCCAGTAGTATACAGGGGGGCACTGAAGCTTTCTTT; cdr3_aa: CASSIQGGTEAFF
v_call: TRBV6-1; d_call: TRBD1; clone_size: few; j_call: TRBJ2-3; cdr3_nt: TGTGCCAGCAGAACCGGGACAGGCCCTACGGATACGCAGTATTTT; cdr3_aa: CASRTGTGPTDTQYF
v_call: TRBV10-1; d_call: .; clone_size: few; j_call: TRBJ1-2; cdr3_nt: TGCGCCAGCAGTGGTAGACGGTCACCCCCGGGTGGCTACACCTTC; cdr3_aa: CASSGRRSPPGGYTF
v_call: TRBV7-9; d_call: .; clone_size: many; j_call: TRBJ2-3; cdr3_nt: TGTGCCAGCAACAACAGGGATGATACGCAGTATTTT; cdr3_aa: CASNNRDDTQYF
v_call: TRBV14; d_call: .; clone_size: few; j_call: TRBJ2-1; cdr3_nt: TGTGCCAGCAGCGGCTTAGGGTACAGCGATGAGCAGTTCTTC; cdr3_aa: CASSGLGYSDEQFF
v_call: TRBV11-2; d_call: .; clone_size: many; j_call: TRBJ1-2; cdr3_nt: TGTGCCAGCAGCTCCAGAACAGGAGGGCGCTATGGCTACACCTTC; cdr3_aa: CASSSRTGGRYGYTF
v_call: TRBV27; d_call: .; clone_size: .; j_call: TRBJ1-4; cdr3_nt: TGTGCCAGCAGTTATATCAGGCAGGGTGAAAAACTGTTTTTT; cdr3_aa: CASSYIRQGEKLFF
v_call: TRBV29-1; d_call: .; clone_size: .; j_call: TRBJ2-7; cdr3_nt: TGCAGCGTTGCCGCTGGGGGACGCTACGAGCAGTACTTC; cdr3_aa: CSVAAGGRYEQYF
v_call: TRBV6-6; d_call: .; clone_size: few; j_call: TRBJ2-2; cdr3_nt: TGTGCCAGCAGTTACCTTCCGGCTAGGGAGCTGTTTTTT; cdr3_aa: CASSYLPARELFF
v_call: TRBV5-6; d_call: .; clone_size: .; j_call: TRBJ2-1; cdr3_nt: TGTGCCAGCAGCTTGCCGGGGTCCGGGGCAAACGGCAATGAGCAGTTCTTC; cdr3_aa: CASSLPGSGANGNEQFF
v_call: TRBV5-1; d_call: TRBD2; clone_size: .; j_call: TRBJ2-1; cdr3_nt: TGCGCCAGCAGACCCCCGGGACTAGAGTCTGGGGAGCAGTTCTTC; cdr3_aa: CASRPPGLESGEQFF
v_call: TRBV6-1; d_call: TRBD1; clone_size: few; j_call: TRBJ2-1; cdr3_nt: TGTGCCAGCAGTGAGACAGGGGGCAACTACAATGAGCAGTTCTTC; cdr3_aa: CASSETGGNYNEQFF